This T cell receptor beta chain stems from a study of blood T cell repertoires in COVID-19. This CDR3 region has 13 residues. Germline V gene lookup returns CDR1 MNHNS and CDR2 SASEGT. The V end was cut by 3 bases, the J end by 3 bases, with 8 bases between. Method: immunoSEQ multiplex PCR; TCRdb's copy keeps in-frame clones and lacks some. The profile shows around 230,000 clones, around nine tenths of them singletons. The clonotype was recovered from a man aged 40-49 years with acute or convalescent COVID-19. The sequenced sample consisted of peripheral blood. The rearrangement uses TRBV6-1 and TRBJ1-2; D perhaps matches TRBD1 (5 bases). CDR3 region: CASSDGGYYGYTF. CDR3 bases: TGTGCCAGCAGTGACGGGGGGTACTATGGCTACACCTTC.